Listed below are T cell receptor beta chains from one sample, sequenced in a study of blood T cell repertoires in COVID-19. The data were produced by immunoSEQ multiplex PCR, yet TCRdb's version contains in-frame clones alone and is incomplete. The data contain 140,000 or so clones, 75% to 90% of them singletons. The material sequenced was peripheral blood. The receptor source for this set is a man in his 60s with active or convalescent COVID-19. CDR3s include the opening cysteine and the closing phenylalanine or tryptophan. A D gene is named only where the DNA matches it firmly. Clone size, where shown, is once, few, many, or a class for clones that have expanded.

J: TRBJ2-7; V: TRBV6-6; size: .; D: .; DNA: TGTGCCAGCACTCCTCCGGGTCCTGGGGAGCAGTACTTC; CDR3: CASTPPGPGEQYF
J: TRBJ2-1; V: TRBV10-2; size: .; D: .; DNA: TGCGCCAGCGAGTCTAGGGGGTACAATGAGCAGTTCTTC; CDR3: CASESRGYNEQFF
J: TRBJ2-1; V: TRBV27; size: .; D: TRBD1; DNA: TGTGCCAGCAGTTTCGGAGGGACAGGGGGCTACAATGAGCAGTTCTTC; CDR3: CASSFGGTGGYNEQFF
J: TRBJ2-1; V: TRBV7-9; size: once; D: .; DNA: TGTGCCAGCAGCTTAGATTCGGGAGATGAGCAGTTCTTC; CDR3: CASSLDSGDEQFF
J: TRBJ1-4; V: TRBV18; size: .; D: TRBD1; DNA: TGTGCCAGCTCACCAAGGGACAGGGGGCAGAGTAATGAAAAACTGTTTTTT; CDR3: CASSPRDRGQSNEKLFF
J: TRBJ2-5; V: TRBV6-2/TRBV6-3; size: .; D: TRBD2; DNA: TGTGCCAGCAGTGCCACTAGCGAACCTGACCAAGAGACCCAGTACTTC; CDR3: CASSATSEPDQETQYF
J: TRBJ2-7; V: TRBV4-1; size: .; D: TRBD1; DNA: TGCGCCAGCAGCCCACGAGGGGAACAGGGGATTTACGAGCAGTACTTC; CDR3: CASSPRGEQGIYEQYF
J: TRBJ1-4; V: TRBV2; size: .; D: .; DNA: TGTGCCAGCAGGGGGGGGACGCTTTTTGGTGGAAAACTGTTTTTT; CDR3: CASRGGTLFGGKLFF
J: TRBJ2-7; V: TRBV5-1; size: .; D: .; DNA: TGCGCCAGCAGCTTGGCCACAGGTTACGAGCAGTACTTC; CDR3: CASSLATGYEQYF
J: TRBJ1-2; V: TRBV7-9; size: .; D: .; DNA: TGTGCCAGCAGCCCCTCATCGACAGACAAGGGTGGCTACACCTTC; CDR3: CASSPSSTDKGGYTF
J: TRBJ2-1; V: TRBV7-9; size: .; D: TRBD2; DNA: TGTGCCAGCAGCTTAAGGCCTAGCGGGGGATTCAATGAGCAGTTCTTC; CDR3: CASSLRPSGGFNEQFF
J: TRBJ2-7; V: TRBV4-2; size: .; D: TRBD2; DNA: TGTGCCAGCAGCCAAGATCAATCTAGCGGGAGGGCCATTTCCTACGAGCAGTACTTC; CDR3: CASSQDQSSGRAISYEQYF
J: TRBJ1-2; V: TRBV14; size: .; D: TRBD1; DNA: TGTGCCAGCAGCATCCGGACAGGGGGCGTGAATGGCTACACCTTC; CDR3: CASSIRTGGVNGYTF
J: TRBJ2-1; V: TRBV28; size: .; D: TRBD2; DNA: TGTGCCAGCAGTTTAACAGGACTAGCCTCCTACAATGAGCAGTTCTTC; CDR3: CASSLTGLASYNEQFF
J: TRBJ2-5; V: TRBV7-3; size: .; D: .; DNA: TGTGCCAGCAGCTTGGTACAGCAAGAGACCCAGTACTTC; CDR3: CASSLVQQETQYF
J: TRBJ1-5; V: TRBV28; size: .; D: TRBD1; DNA: TGTGCCAGCAGCCCTACCAGGGACAGGGGAGGCAATCAGCCCCAGCATTTT; CDR3: CASSPTRDRGGNQPQHF
J: TRBJ2-7; V: TRBV5-5; size: .; D: TRBD2; DNA: TGTGCCAGCAGCACTACTAGCGGGAGTGCCTCCTACGAGCAGTACTTC; CDR3: CASSTTSGSASYEQYF
J: TRBJ2-3; V: TRBV10-3; size: .; D: .; DNA: TGTGCCATCAGTGAACGGTTTCCCCGGACACATACGCAGTATTTT; CDR3: CAISERFPRTHTQYF
J: TRBJ1-2; V: TRBV19; size: few; D: TRBD1; DNA: TGTGCCAGTAGTAAGGACAGGGGACAAGAAGGCTACACCTTC; CDR3: CASSKDRGQEGYTF
J: TRBJ2-7; V: TRBV12-3/TRBV12-4; size: .; D: .; DNA: TGTGCCAGCAGTTTTCTAAGCTACTACGAGCAGTACTTC; CDR3: CASSFLSYYEQYF
J: TRBJ2-2; V: TRBV18; size: .; D: .; DNA: TGTGCCAGCTCACCATGGGGACTTAACACCGGGGAGCTGTTTTTT; CDR3: CASSPWGLNTGELFF
J: TRBJ1-1; V: TRBV2; size: .; D: TRBD1; DNA: TGTGCCAGCACCGGACAGGGGGACACTGAAGCTTTCTTT; CDR3: CASTGQGDTEAFF
J: TRBJ2-5; V: TRBV20-1; size: once; D: TRBD1; DNA: TGCAGTTCACAGGGGGAGACCCAGTACTTC; CDR3: CSSQGETQYF
J: TRBJ1-5; V: TRBV27; size: .; D: .; DNA: TGTGCCAGCAGTCGAGGGGGAGAGCAGCCCCAGCATTTT; CDR3: CASSRGGEQPQHF
J: TRBJ2-4; V: TRBV2; size: .; D: TRBD2; DNA: TGTGCCAGCAATGGACTAGCGGGAGTTAACCCGCGGCAGTACTTC; CDR3: CASNGLAGVNPRQYF
J: TRBJ1-2; V: TRBV27; size: .; D: .; DNA: TGTGCCAGCAGCCTGGGGGGAGGGGCAGGTACTTATGGCTACACCTTC; CDR3: CASSLGGGAGTYGYTF
J: TRBJ1-2; V: TRBV28; size: .; D: TRBD1; DNA: TGTGCCAGCAGTTGGGACAGTAACTATGGCTACACCTTC; CDR3: CASSWDSNYGYTF
J: TRBJ2-3; V: TRBV6-5; size: .; D: .; DNA: TGTGCCAGCAGTTACTCGGGCAGGTTCACAGATACGCAGTATTTT; CDR3: CASSYSGRFTDTQYF
J: TRBJ2-7; V: TRBV19; size: once; D: TRBD2; DNA: TGTGCCAGTAACCCCGGGACTAGCGTTTACGAGCAGTACTTC; CDR3: CASNPGTSVYEQYF
J: TRBJ1-3; V: TRBV7-3; size: .; D: .; DNA: TGTGCCAGCAGCTTAACCGGGACATCTGGAAACACCATATATTTT; CDR3: CASSLTGTSGNTIYF
J: TRBJ1-4; V: TRBV18; size: .; D: .; DNA: TGTGCCAGCTCACCCGGCAGGGATTTCGAACTGTTTTTT; CDR3: CASSPGRDFELFF
J: TRBJ2-3; V: TRBV5-1; size: .; D: .; DNA: TGCGCCAGCAGCTTGGACTACGTTACAGATACGCAGTATTTT; CDR3: CASSLDYVTDTQYF
J: TRBJ2-7; V: TRBV7-3; size: .; D: .; DNA: TGTGCCAGCAGCTTTTCTCAGGGGCTGGAGCAGTACTTC; CDR3: CASSFSQGLEQYF
J: TRBJ1-1; V: TRBV6-5; size: .; D: TRBD1; DNA: TGTGCCAGCAGAAGACAGGGGACGAACACTGAAGCTTTCTTT; CDR3: CASRRQGTNTEAFF
J: TRBJ1-1; V: TRBV5-1; size: .; D: .; DNA: TGCGCCAGCAGCTTGGCCGACGTGCGACAAATTAACACTGAAGCTTTCTTT; CDR3: CASSLADVRQINTEAFF
J: TRBJ2-2; V: TRBV4-2; size: .; D: TRBD2; DNA: TGTGCCAGCAGCCAAGCCGGGACTAGCGGTACCACCGGGGAGCTGTTTTTT; CDR3: CASSQAGTSGTTGELFF
J: TRBJ2-7; V: TRBV13; size: .; D: TRBD2; DNA: TGTGCCAGCAGAACTAGCGGGAGGTACGAGCAGTACTTC; CDR3: CASRTSGRYEQYF
J: TRBJ1-5; V: TRBV4-1; size: .; D: .; DNA: TGCGCCAGCAGCCCCTCGGCGGGGGGGCGATATCAGCCCCAGCATTTT; CDR3: CASSPSAGGRYQPQHF